What follows describes a single TCR beta chain. Only in-frame clones appear in the TCRdb table, and some are missing; sequencing was by immunoSEQ multiplex PCR. The repertoire consists of over 70,000 clones, with approximately 85% occurring once and the leading ten covering just over 5%. This record belongs to a study of blood T cell repertoires in COVID-19. The wider study: T cells, B-cell-depleted T cells, or PBMCs provided the cDNA or gDNA that served as material.

Deletions cut 4 bases from V and 1 base from J, with 14 bases between. This CDR3 contains 16 residues. Germline V CDR1 and CDR2: ENHRY, SYGVKD. This chain connects TRBV10-3 to TRBJ2-1; D gene ambiguous. This sequence was found in a man older than 75 with acute or convalescent COVID-19. The sample comprised peripheral blood. In DNA form, the CDR3 reads TGTGCCATCAGTGTGGTCGTCGAGAGGTCCTACAATGAGCAGTTCTTC. It encodes CAISVVVERSYNEQFF.